The TCR beta chain under discussion was sequenced for a study of blood T cell repertoires in COVID-19. Study-level background: Donors in the United States, Italy and Spain gave samples during acute or convalescent COVID-19. The analysed material was cDNA or gDNA that came from T cells, B-cell-depleted T cells, or PBMCs.

The J segment lost 0 bases and the V segment lost 2 bases, leaving 8 bases of the junction unmatched. The germline V gene encodes CDR1 SGHVS and CDR2 FQNEAQ. This CDR3 comprises 17 residues. Original processing methods: Reference gene primers were amplified, and this amplification served to estimate nucleated cell counts. TCRdb's copy holds only in-frame clones and misses some; the assay was immunoSEQ multiplex PCR. V and J calls plus clone size are reproduced from that table; the DNA served to infer D and trimming. The sample gives over 150,000 clones, more than 90% of which show up once; 0.53% is in the top ten.

This TCR was sampled from a man in his fifties with acute or convalescent COVID-19. The sequencing sample was made of peripheral blood. J is TRBJ2-5 and V is TRBV7-8; the match to TRBD2 covers 8 bases. CDR3 DNA: TGTGCCAGCAGCTTACACCCGTCTAGCGGGCACCAAGAGACCCAGTACTTC. The encoded protein is CASSLHPSSGHQETQYF. The full variable domain, with the rest looked up from reference TRBV7-8 and TRBJ2-5, is GAGVSQSPRYKVAKRGQDVALRCDPISGHVSLFWYQQALGQGPEFLTYFQNEAQLDKSGLPSDRFFAERPEGSVSTLKIQRTQQEDSAVYLCASSLHPSSGHQETQYFGPGTRLLVL.